The present entry profiles one T cell receptor beta chain with its context. Antigen: not known. This specimen comes from a study of cytomegalovirus exposure and HLA in healthy donors. The PCR contained 60 Vbeta and 13 Jbeta primers. Generated by immunoSEQ multiplex PCR, the TCRdb table keeps only in-frame clones and is missing some. The repertoire has more than 110,000 clones, around two thirds of them found once; the top ten carry roughly 2%. General study findings and limits: In a later analysis, V- and J-gene trimming of beta chains associated with a DCLRE1C missense variant, replicated independently. Later analysis found that TCR beta chains associated with HLA were more clonally expanded than other, equally common chains. TCR beta sequences reportedly predicted the HLA-A and HLA-B alleles of most subjects accurately.

The receptor's source is a woman aged 55 to 70 in good health and CMV-seropositive. Source material: PBMCs.

Written as DNA, the CDR3 is TGTGCCAGTAGTATGGGACTAGCGGGGGTCTACGAGCAGTACTTC. It codes for CASSMGLAGVYEQYF. V is TRBV19 and J is TRBJ2-7; 14 bases align to TRBD2. CDR3 length: 15 residues. Germline V CDR1 and CDR2: LNHDA, SQIVND (reference sequence). Trimming at V came to 3 bases and at J to 3 bases, leaving 1 base not matched to a gene. The whole variable domain, remainder taken from reference TRBV19 and TRBJ2-7, is DGGITQSPKYLFRKEGQNVTLSCEQNLNHDAMYWYRQDPGQGLRLIYYSQIVNDFQKGDIAEGYSVSREKKESFPLTVTSAQKNPTAFYLCASSMGLAGVYEQYFGPGTRLTVT.